This TCR beta chain was sequenced in a study of T cell responses to AZD1222 COVID-19 vaccine. Here immunoSEQ multiplex PCR was the method, and the copy in TCRdb shows in-frame clones only, minus some. Of some 180,000 clones listed, 90% to 95% are singletons. Study-wide points: Repertoires were obtained only post-peak T cell response. Baseline seropositives among AZD1222 recipients totaled only five to seven. The study found vaccine-associated CD4 TCRs spanning spike, dominant at 160-218 and 743-854.

About this clone: Its antigen is not known.

The CDR3 is 15 amino acids. The J segment lost 3 bases and the V segment lost 7 bases, leaving 6 bases of the junction unmatched. Germline values: CDR1 SNHLY, CDR2 FYNNEI. The chain uses TRBV2 and TRBJ1-5; 10 positions agree with TRBD1. This clonotype was obtained from an adult who received the AZD1222 COVID-19 vaccine. The sample was peripheral blood, taken 28 days after the second AZD1222 dose. The CDR3, as DNA: TGTGCCAGCACCAACGGACAGGGGGTCAATCAGCCCCAGCATTTT. This sequence encodes CASTNGQGVNQPQHF.